A selection of T cell receptor beta chains follows, all from one sample in a study of cytomegalovirus exposure and HLA in healthy donors. Method: immunoSEQ multiplex PCR; TCRdb's copy keeps in-frame clones and lacks some. Of around 120,000 clones in the sample, about 73% were seen once. Specimen: PBMCs. These receptors all come from a woman aged 40 to 50 in good health and CMV-seronegative. Each CDR3 is given with its conserved first and last residue.

v_gene: TRBV7-9; CDR3aa: CASSFSGQGYEQYF
v_gene: TRBV28; CDR3aa: CASSIQSLANYGYTF
v_gene: TRBV5-4; CDR3aa: CASSSGHLTSTDTQYF
v_gene: TRBV28; CDR3aa: CASRGQEKLFF
v_gene: TRBV28; CDR3aa: CASSLQGVGYTF
v_gene: TRBV9; CDR3aa: CASSVGDGPDTEAFF
v_gene: TRBV5-1; CDR3aa: CASSLRQGFTEAFF
v_gene: TRBV7-3; CDR3aa: CASSLGGGAAYNEQFF
v_gene: TRBV25-1; CDR3aa: CASSEGGGWDRDQPQHF
v_gene: TRBV7-9; CDR3aa: CASSSPGGVSYEQYF
v_gene: TRBV6-5; CDR3aa: CASSLGQLYGYTF
v_gene: TRBV28; CDR3aa: CASSLSITPNEQFF
v_gene: TRBV27; CDR3aa: CASSFGQGGFEQYF
v_gene: TRBV4-1; CDR3aa: CASSQENLVLYEQYF
v_gene: TRBV9; CDR3aa: CASNMNGQGWGVNEQFF
v_gene: TRBV28; CDR3aa: CASSKTGGYYGYTF
v_gene: TRBV9; CDR3aa: CASSNTSARYNEQFF
v_gene: TRBV5-1; CDR3aa: CASSPESGWGSNEQFF
v_gene: TRBV7-9; CDR3aa: CASSQRLARETQYF
v_gene: TRBV9; CDR3aa: CASSTGQGGFFTGELFF
v_gene: TRBV6-1; CDR3aa: CASSERTGGAEAFF
v_gene: TRBV11-2; CDR3aa: CASSLFGNEQFF
v_gene: TRBV19; CDR3aa: CASSRAGQLNTEAFF
v_gene: TRBV7-2; CDR3aa: CASSLALGTGFEQYF
v_gene: TRBV28; CDR3aa: CASSLQTDSLNTEAFF
v_gene: TRBV20-1; CDR3aa: CSAREETQYF
v_gene: TRBV19; CDR3aa: CASSLQYGYTF
v_gene: TRBV5-1; CDR3aa: CASSFGGGNTEAFF
v_gene: TRBV4-3; CDR3aa: CASSQASDTYEQYF
v_gene: TRBV5-1; CDR3aa: CASRGLRDSLGKGADTEAFF
v_gene: TRBV18; CDR3aa: CASSPNRGSGNTIYF
v_gene: TRBV9; CDR3aa: CASSVVPGQNSPLHF
v_gene: TRBV5-1; CDR3aa: CASSLTGESNTEAFF
v_gene: TRBV6-1; CDR3aa: CASSETGHSQYF
v_gene: TRBV10-3; CDR3aa: CAIVEGEIGYGYTF
v_gene: TRBV28; CDR3aa: CASSPGQGSFFPRAFF
v_gene: TRBV5-1; CDR3aa: CASRGLAGMETQYF
v_gene: TRBV11-3; CDR3aa: CASSSSARGNTIYF
v_gene: TRBV7-9; CDR3aa: CASSPITGAPLHF
v_gene: TRBV28; CDR3aa: CASSPSGYAQPQHF
v_gene: TRBV7-3; CDR3aa: CASSLTGSTDTQYF
v_gene: TRBV27; CDR3aa: CASSSTGLEQYF